These T cell receptor beta chains were read from a single sample in a study of blood T cell repertoires in COVID-19. Clones were sequenced by immunoSEQ multiplex PCR, and TCRdb holds only the in-frame ones, with some missing. The sample records roughly 88,000 clones, roughly nine tenths being singletons. The material sequenced was peripheral blood. The receptor source for this set is an older woman with COVID-19, enrolled during active disease. The CDR3 runs from the conserved cysteine through the conserved F or W. Each record gives: J gene, D gene, V gene, clone size, CDR3 DNA, CDR3 protein. The D gene is left open where the match is weak. The size field is filled for only some rows; it gives once, few, many or a size class.

TRBJ2-7 NA TRBV7-9 once TGTGCCAGCAGCCTCCCGGGGGTTTCCTACGAGCAGTACTTC CASSLPGVSYEQYF
TRBJ2-5 TRBD1 TRBV2 NA TGTGCCAGCAACGGACAGGGGCCGTTCCAAGAGACCCAGTACTTC CASNGQGPFQETQYF
TRBJ1-1 NA TRBV7-9 NA TGTGCCAGCAGCTTAGTAATCCTGGGACAAAGGGAAGCTTTCTTT CASSLVILGQREAFF
TRBJ2-3 TRBD2 TRBV19 NA TGTGCCAGCCGGAGACTAGCGGGGCTAACAGATACGCAGTATTTT CASRRLAGLTDTQYF
TRBJ2-1 NA TRBV9 NA TGTGCCAGCAGCGTTCGACAGACCTGGAAGTCTGAGCAGTTCTTC CASSVRQTWKSEQFF
TRBJ2-1 TRBD1 TRBV10-3 NA TGTGCCATCAGCGCCCTAGGACAGGGGGCCAGGAATGAGCAGTTCTTC CAISALGQGARNEQFF
TRBJ1-1 TRBD1 TRBV4-1 few TGCGCCAGCAGCCAAGATCGTGACAGGGTGAACACTGAAGCTTTCTTT CASSQDRDRVNTEAFF
TRBJ2-1 TRBD2 TRBV7-9 NA TGTGCCAGCAGCCCAGGGAGGGCCCTGTCGCCCGAGCAGTTCTTC CASSPGRALSPEQFF
TRBJ2-7 TRBD1 TRBV6-2/TRBV6-3 NA TGTGCCAGCAGTGCCTTTGTGACAGGGTACGAGCAGTACTTC CASSAFVTGYEQYF
TRBJ2-5 NA TRBV4-2 NA TGTGCCAGCAGCCAAGAACCAGGGATCAGGATAGAGACCCAGTACTTC CASSQEPGIRIETQYF
TRBJ1-2 TRBD1 TRBV30 NA TGTGCCTGGACCACGCAGGGAGGACAGGGAATCCTCTATGGCTACACCTTC CAWTTQGGQGILYGYTF
TRBJ2-3 NA TRBV30 once TGTGCCTGGGCCCCAGGAGGTTCCGCAGATACGCAGTATTTT CAWAPGGSADTQYF
TRBJ1-1 TRBD1 TRBV6-5 NA TGTGCCAGCCGGGACAGGGGGCGCGGCACTGAAGCTTTCTTT CASRDRGRGTEAFF
TRBJ2-3 TRBD2 TRBV10-1 NA TGCGCCAGCGACCGACTAGCGGGGGGGTATTTT CASDRLAGGYF
TRBJ2-1 TRBD2 TRBV7-9 NA TGTGCCAGCAGCTTAGCGAGCGGGGGGGCCTACAATGAGCAGTTCTTC CASSLASGGAYNEQFF
TRBJ1-1 TRBD1 TRBV19 NA TGTGCCAGTACTTACAGGGGTGGGAACACTGAAGCTTTCTTT CASTYRGGNTEAFF
TRBJ2-1 TRBD1 TRBV6-2/TRBV6-3 NA TGTGCCAGCAGTTACCTCAGGGACAGTGAGCAGTTCTTC CASSYLRDSEQFF
TRBJ2-3 NA TRBV29-1 NA TGCAGCGTTGTACTTAGCACAGATACGCAGTATTTT CSVVLSTDTQYF
TRBJ1-3 NA TRBV5-1 NA TGCGCCAGCAGCCCGCAGGGGCCAATCTCTGGAAACACCATATATTTT CASSPQGPISGNTIYF
TRBJ1-4 TRBD1 TRBV28 NA TGTGCCAGCAGCGAGACAGGGGACTTCGAAACTAATGAAAAACTGTTTTTT CASSETGDFETNEKLFF
TRBJ1-2 NA TRBV5-1 NA TGCGCCAGCAGTATCCAGGGGAATAACTATGGCTACACCTTC CASSIQGNNYGYTF
TRBJ2-6 NA TRBV12-5 NA TGTGCTAGTGGTTTGGCAGGAAGCAACTCTGGGGCCAACGTCCTGACTTTC CASGLAGSNSGANVLTF
TRBJ2-5 NA TRBV5-4 NA TGTGCCAGCAGCCCCCAGGGGCAAGAGACCCAGTACTTC CASSPQGQETQYF
TRBJ1-1 NA TRBV18 once TGTGCCAGCTCACCACTAGCTTATGAAGCTTTCTTT CASSPLAYEAFF
TRBJ1-2 NA TRBV12-3/TRBV12-4 NA TGTGCCAGCAGTTCAGGCGGGAACCTTGGCTACACCTTC CASSSGGNLGYTF
TRBJ2-7 TRBD1 TRBV6-6 NA TGTGCCAGCACCGAACACGGGACAGCCAAGGACGAGCAGTACTTC CASTEHGTAKDEQYF
TRBJ1-6 NA TRBV9 few TGTGCCAGCAGCGTTACAGACATTAATTCACCCCTCCACTTT CASSVTDINSPLHF
TRBJ1-2 TRBD1 TRBV10-3 NA TGTGCCATCGAGGCAGACAGGGGAAGTGGCTACACCTTC CAIEADRGSGYTF
TRBJ1-4 NA TRBV4-1 NA TGCGCCAGCAGCCAACTCAGACATCCTGCAACTAATGAAAAACTGTTTTTT CASSQLRHPATNEKLFF
TRBJ2-7 NA TRBV12-3/TRBV12-4 NA TGTGCCAGCAGTTTCATGGCAGGGTACGAGCAGTACTTC CASSFMAGYEQYF
TRBJ1-1 NA TRBV19 NA TGTGCCAGTAGTATCCTCCAGGGTACGGCCACTGAAGCTTTCTTT CASSILQGTATEAFF
TRBJ1-4 NA TRBV27 NA TGTGCCAGCAGTTTGAGGCCGGTAAATGAAAAACTGTTTTTT CASSLRPVNEKLFF
TRBJ2-6 TRBD1 TRBV5-1 NA TGCGCCAGCAGCTCCACAGGGGTCCCTGGGGCCAACGTCCTGACTTTC CASSSTGVPGANVLTF
TRBJ2-5 TRBD2 TRBV5-1 few TGCGCCAGCAGCTTGGGAACTAGCGGGGCCCCCCGGGAGACCCAGTACTTC CASSLGTSGAPRETQYF
TRBJ2-7 TRBD1 TRBV6-5 NA TGTGCCAGCAGTACTCGGACAGGCCCCTACGAGCAGTACTTC CASSTRTGPYEQYF
TRBJ1-4 TRBD1 TRBV5-1 NA TGCGCCAGCAGACGGACAGGCGCAACTAATGAAAAACTGTTTTTT CASRRTGATNEKLFF
TRBJ2-1 NA TRBV5-1 NA TGCGCCAGCAGCTTGAATCCAGTCTCCTACAATGAGCAGTTCTTC CASSLNPVSYNEQFF
TRBJ2-7 TRBD1 TRBV7-9 NA TGTGCCAGCAGCTCCTTACAGGGGTACGAGCAGTACTTC CASSSLQGYEQYF
TRBJ2-7 TRBD1 TRBV29-1 few TGCAGCGTTGGAGGGACAGGCGACTACGAGCAGTACTTC CSVGGTGDYEQYF
TRBJ2-4 TRBD2 TRBV5-1 NA TGCGCCAGCAGCTTGGACTCGCGGCTAGCGGGGGGGCCGAGCAAAAACATTCAGTACTTC CASSLDSRLAGGPSKNIQYF
TRBJ2-5 TRBD2 TRBV7-9 NA TGTGCCAGCAGCTTAGGGGCTAGCGGGGGGCACCAAGAGACCCAGTACTTC CASSLGASGGHQETQYF
TRBJ2-7 TRBD1 TRBV28 NA TGTGCCAGCAGTCTAGGACAGGGTTGGGACGAGCAGTACTTC CASSLGQGWDEQYF
TRBJ2-5 TRBD1 TRBV5-5 NA TGTGCCACCATGGGGACAGGGTGGGTAAGAGAGACCCAGTACTTC CATMGTGWVRETQYF
TRBJ1-2 TRBD1 TRBV10-2 NA TGCGCCAGCAGTGGGGTCCGGGACAGGGGTCCTTTTAACTATGGCTACACCTTC CASSGVRDRGPFNYGYTF
TRBJ2-1 NA TRBV11-2 NA TGTGCCAGCAGCCTACAGGGCAATGAGCAGTTCTTC CASSLQGNEQFF
TRBJ1-2 TRBD1 TRBV12-3/TRBV12-4 NA TGTGCCAGCAGGGGACAGGGGCCAGGCTACACCTTC CASRGQGPGYTF
TRBJ1-1 TRBD1 TRBV30 NA TGTGCCTGGAGTGGACAGGGGGGGAAAGCTTTCTTT CAWSGQGGKAFF
TRBJ1-1 TRBD1 TRBV19 NA TGTGCCAGTAGTATGCAACAGGGGTCCTACACTGAAGCTTTCTTT CASSMQQGSYTEAFF
TRBJ1-4 NA TRBV28 NA TGTGCCAGCATGGCGCCGGGTCTCGGCGAAAAACTGTTTTTT CASMAPGLGEKLFF
TRBJ2-7 TRBD1 TRBV5-1 few TGCGCCAGCAGCTTGGGCTGGACAGGGTCCTACGAGCAGTACTTC CASSLGWTGSYEQYF
TRBJ1-1 NA TRBV29-1 NA TGCAGCGCCAGGGTTACTGAAGCTTTCTTT CSARVTEAFF
TRBJ1-1 NA TRBV4-1 few TGCGCCAGCAGCCAAGACGAGGGTCTTATGAACACTGAAGCTTTCTTT CASSQDEGLMNTEAFF
TRBJ2-7 TRBD1 TRBV18 NA TGTGCCAGCTCACCACTTGACAGGGGGAGCTACGAGCAGTACTTC CASSPLDRGSYEQYF
TRBJ1-2 NA TRBV6-5 few TGTGCCAGCAGTTACCCCACAGGGTGGGATGGCTACACCTTC CASSYPTGWDGYTF
TRBJ2-7 TRBD1 TRBV7-3 NA TGTGCCAGCAGCCCCGGACAGGGCGAGCAGTACTTC CASSPGQGEQYF
TRBJ1-5 TRBD1 TRBV10-3 NA TGTGCCATCAGTGAGTCTCAGGGGGATCAGCCCCAGCATTTT CAISESQGDQPQHF
TRBJ1-6 NA TRBV28 NA TGTGCCAGCAGTTTATCCGAACACAATTCACCCCTCCACTTT CASSLSEHNSPLHF
TRBJ1-2 NA TRBV7-2 NA TGTGCCAGCAAGCCAGGGCCAAGGGATGGCTACACCTTC CASKPGPRDGYTF
TRBJ2-7 TRBD1 TRBV7-9 NA TGTGCCAGCAGCTTTCCAGGGGGCGAGCAGTACTTC CASSFPGGEQYF
TRBJ1-4 NA TRBV4-2 NA TGTGCCAGCAGCCAAGATTCGCACTACGGGGCAACTAATGAAAAACTGTTTTTT CASSQDSHYGATNEKLFF